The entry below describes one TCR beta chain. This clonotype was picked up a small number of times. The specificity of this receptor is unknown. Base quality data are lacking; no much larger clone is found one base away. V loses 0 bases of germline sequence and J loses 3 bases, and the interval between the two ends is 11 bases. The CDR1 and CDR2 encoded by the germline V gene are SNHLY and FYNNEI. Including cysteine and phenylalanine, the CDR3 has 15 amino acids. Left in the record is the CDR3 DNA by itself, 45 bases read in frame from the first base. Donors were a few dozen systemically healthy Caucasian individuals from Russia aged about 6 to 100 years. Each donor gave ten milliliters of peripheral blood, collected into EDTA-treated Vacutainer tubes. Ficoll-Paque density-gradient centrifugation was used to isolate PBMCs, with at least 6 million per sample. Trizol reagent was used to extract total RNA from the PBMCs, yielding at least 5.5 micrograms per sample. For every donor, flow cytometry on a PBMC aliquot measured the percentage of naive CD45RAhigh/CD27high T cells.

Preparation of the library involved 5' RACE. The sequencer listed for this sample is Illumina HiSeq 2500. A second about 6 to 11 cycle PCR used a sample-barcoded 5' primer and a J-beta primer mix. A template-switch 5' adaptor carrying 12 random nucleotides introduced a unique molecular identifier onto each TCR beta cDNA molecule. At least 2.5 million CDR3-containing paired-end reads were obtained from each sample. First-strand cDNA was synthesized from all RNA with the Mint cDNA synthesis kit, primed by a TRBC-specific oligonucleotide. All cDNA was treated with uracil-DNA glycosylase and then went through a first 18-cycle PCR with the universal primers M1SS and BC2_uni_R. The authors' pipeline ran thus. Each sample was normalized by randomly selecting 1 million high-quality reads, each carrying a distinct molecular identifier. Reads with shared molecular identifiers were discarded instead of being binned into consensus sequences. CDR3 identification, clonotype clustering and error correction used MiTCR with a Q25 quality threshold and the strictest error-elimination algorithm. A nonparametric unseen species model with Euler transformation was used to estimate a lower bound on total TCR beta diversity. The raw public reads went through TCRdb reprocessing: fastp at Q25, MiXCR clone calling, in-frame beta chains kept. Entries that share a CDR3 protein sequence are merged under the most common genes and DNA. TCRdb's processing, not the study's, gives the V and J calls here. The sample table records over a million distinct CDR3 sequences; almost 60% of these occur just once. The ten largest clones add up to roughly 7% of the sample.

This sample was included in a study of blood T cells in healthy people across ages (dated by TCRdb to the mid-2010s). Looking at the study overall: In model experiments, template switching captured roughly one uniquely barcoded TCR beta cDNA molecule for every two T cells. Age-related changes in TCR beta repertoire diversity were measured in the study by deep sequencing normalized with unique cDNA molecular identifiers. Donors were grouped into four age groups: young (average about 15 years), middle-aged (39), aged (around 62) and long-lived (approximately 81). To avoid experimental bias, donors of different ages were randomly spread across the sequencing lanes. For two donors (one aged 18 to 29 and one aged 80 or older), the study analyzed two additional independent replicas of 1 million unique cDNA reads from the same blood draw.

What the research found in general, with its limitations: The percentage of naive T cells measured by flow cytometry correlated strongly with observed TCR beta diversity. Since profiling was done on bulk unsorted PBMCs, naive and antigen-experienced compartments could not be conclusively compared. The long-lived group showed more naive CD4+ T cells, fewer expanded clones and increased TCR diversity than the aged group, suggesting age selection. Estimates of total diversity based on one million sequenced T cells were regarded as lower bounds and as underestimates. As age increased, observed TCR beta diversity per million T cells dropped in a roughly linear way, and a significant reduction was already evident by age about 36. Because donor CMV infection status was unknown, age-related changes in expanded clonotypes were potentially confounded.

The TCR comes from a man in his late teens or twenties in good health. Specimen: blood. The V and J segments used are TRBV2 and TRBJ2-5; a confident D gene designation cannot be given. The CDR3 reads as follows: CASSEAETEEETQYF. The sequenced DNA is TGTGCCAGCAGTGAAGCGGAAACAGAAGAAGAGACCCAGTACTTC.